This T cell receptor (beta chain) was recovered during a study of beta chain features in type 1 diabetes. Study observations and caveats: When VDJ junctions were examined, type 1 diabetes patients showed fewer insertions and more deletions. Significant though moderate, a shortening of TCRB CDR3s appeared in all four CD4+ subsets of Type 1 diabetes patients. Naive, central memory and Treg TCRB repertoires appeared more alike in patients than in healthy donors.

This clone was detected a few times. Its cognate antigen is unknown. The sample carries other DNA sequences with the same CDR3. There are 14 residues in the CDR3. CDR1 is SGHRS and CDR2 is YFSETQ in the germline V gene. Trimming shortened V by 0 bases and J by 2 bases, and 7 bases separated the two germline ends. All of the isolated RNA was reverse transcribed, so expressed TCRB transcripts were sequenced. An average of about 3.4 million reads was obtained for naive, central memory and regulatory T cell samples. Repertoires were generated with immunoSEQ multiplex PCR, while TCRdb's copy carries only in-frame clones and drops some. Among 550,000 to 850,000 clones listed, over 10% were seen once.

The sequenced sample was naive CD4+ T cells from blood. The rearrangement links TRBV5-1 to TRBJ2-3; D is unresolved. This TCR was sampled from a man between 18 and 35 years old with type 1 diabetes. CDR3 sequence: CASSLDRDTDTQYF. CDR3 in DNA: TGCGCCAGCAGCTTGGACAGAGACACAGATACGCAGTATTTT.